Shown below are 13 T cell receptor beta chains from a single sample sequenced in a study of cytomegalovirus exposure and HLA in healthy donors. The PCR ran on 60 Vbeta and 13 Jbeta primers. Generated by immunoSEQ multiplex PCR, the TCRdb table keeps only in-frame clones and is missing some. The sample table includes about 82,000 clones. The sequenced material came from PBMCs. These receptors were collected from a woman aged 25 to 39 in good health and CMV-seronegative.

The chain joins TRBV18 to TRBJ1-1, with D maybe TRBD1 (6 bases). CDR1 is KGHSH and CDR2 is LQKENI in the germline V gene. CDR3 size: 13 residues. V was shortened by 4 bases and J by 1 base, with 7 bases between the two germline ends. CDR3 sequence: CASSQGQNTEAFF. The CDR3, as DNA: TGTGCCAGCTCACAGGGACAGAACACTGAAGCTTTCTTT.

The chain joins TRBV30 to TRBJ2-7; a possible D gene is TRBD1 (5 bases). In germline, CDR1 is GTSNPN, CDR2 SVGIG (reference sequence). This CDR3 region has 17 residues. V was pared by 0 bases and J by 2 bases, with 20 bases between. CDR3 nucleotide sequence: TGTGCCTGGAGTGTACAGACTCGACAGTTCCGAACCTACGAGCAGTACTTC. As protein: CAWSVQTRQFRTYEQYF.

The chain links TRBV6-1 to TRBJ2-2, with 7 bases lining up with TRBD1. The CDR3 loop spans 15 amino acids. J lost 7 bases, V lost 6 bases, and 11 bases had no gene match. Germline CDR1 MNHNS, CDR2 SASEGT. CDR3 sequence (DNA): TGTGCCAGCAGCCTTAGACAGGGTTGGATCGGGGAGCTGTTTTTT. Translating it yields CASSLRQGWIGELFF.

V usage is TRBV27 and J usage is TRBJ2-5, with D unresolved. V gave up 4 bases and J gave up 4 bases, with 13 bases separating them. In germline, CDR1 is MNHEY, CDR2 SMNVEV (reference sequence). This CDR3 has 14 residues. The CDR3 bases are TGTGCCAGCAGTTCCAACAGTGGTGTAGAGACCCAGTACTTC. This codes for CASSSNSGVETQYF.

The V call is TRBV7-8, the J call TRBJ1-1, with D possibly being TRBD1 (6 bases). Deletions cut 5 bases from V and 0 bases from J, with 10 bases between. CDR3 length: 14 amino acids. CDR1 SGHVS and CDR2 FQNEAQ come from the germline V gene. In DNA form, the CDR3 reads TGTGCCAGCAGCGCACAGGGCATGAACACTGAAGCTTTCTTT. It codes for CASSAQGMNTEAFF.

The chain has TRBV19 and TRBJ1-5; 7 nucleotides align to TRBD1. V lost 8 bases and J lost 4; bases outside the gene matches: 8. The CDR3 runs to 14 residues. Germline loops: CDR1 LNHDA, CDR2 SQIVND (reference sequence). This CDR3 reads CASSDRVANQPQHF. Written as DNA, the CDR3 is TGTGCCAGTTCCGACAGGGTAGCTAATCAGCCCCAGCATTTT.

The chain is built from TRBV18 and TRBJ2-1; 11 bases map to TRBD2. Trimming cost V 8 bases and J 4 bases; bases outside gene matches: 4. CDR3 size: 14 residues. Germline lookup yields CDR1 KGHSH and CDR2 LQKENI. The DNA for the CDR3 is TGTGCCAGCCGAGGGACTAGCGGTTACAATGAGCAGTTCTTC. Translating it yields CASRGTSGYNEQFF.

The J gene is TRBJ2-7, the V gene TRBV19, with a possible D match to TRBD2 (5 bases). CDR1 and CDR2 from the germline V gene are LNHDA and SQIVND (reference sequence). Trimming removed 2 bases from V and 4 bases from J, with 18 bases in between. The CDR3 has 16 amino acids. The CDR3 protein is CASSITRQFGLYEQYF. The CDR3 region has the DNA TGTGCCAGTAGTATAACTAGACAATTTGGCCTTTACGAGCAGTACTTC.

This sequence joins TRBV6-5 and TRBJ2-7, with 10 bases aligning to TRBD1. The CDR3 runs 12 residues. Unmatched junction bases numbered 4, after V lost 7 bases and J lost 7 bases. Looked up from germline, CDR1 is MNHEY and CDR2 is SVGAGI. The CDR3 here is CASTGQGEEQYF. The CDR3 nucleotides read TGTGCCAGCACTGGACAGGGGGAGGAGCAGTACTTC.

On this clone itself: The identical CDR3 is also encoded by other nucleotide sequences in the sample. This chain joins TRBV4-1 and TRBJ2-7, with D perhaps matching TRBD2 (5 bases). V was clipped by 4 bases and J by 6 bases, with 19 bases between them. Looked up from germline, CDR1 is MGHRA and CDR2 is YSYEKL. The CDR3 runs 15 residues. The CDR3: CASSPTLVAGSEQYF. The DNA for the CDR3 is TGCGCCAGCAGCCCCACCCTCGTGGCTGGGAGCGAGCAGTACTTC.

V and J are TRBV30 and TRBJ2-7; 9 nucleotides match TRBD1. V shed 4 bases and J 3 bases; nucleotides not matched to a gene: 4. Germline V gene sequence: CDR1 GTSNPN, CDR2 SVGIG (reference sequence). This CDR3 region has 13 residues. CDR3 sequence: CAWTGQGFYEQYF. Here the CDR3 DNA reads TGTGCCTGGACGGGACAGGGTTTCTACGAGCAGTACTTC. The full variable domain, its missing parts supplied by reference TRBV30 and TRBJ2-7, is SQTIHQWPATLVQPVGSPLSLECTVEGTSNPNLYWYRQAAGRGLQLLFYSVGIGQISSEVPQNLSASRPQDRQFILSSKKLLLSDSGFYLCAWTGQGFYEQYFGPGTRLTVT.

V usage is TRBV7-9 and J usage is TRBJ2-7; TRBD2 matches at 9 bases. This CDR3 spans 13 amino acids. Germline loops: CDR1 SEHNR, CDR2 FQNEAQ (reference sequence). Germline trimming cut 1 base from V and 6 bases from J; bases unmatched to any gene: 1. CDR3 sequence (DNA): TGTGCCAGCAGCTTAGGGACTAGCGCCGAGCAGTACTTC. Its protein product is CASSLGTSAEQYF.

The chain couples TRBV30 to TRBJ1-1; 7 bases are shared with TRBD1. Germline CDR1 reads GTSNPN; CDR2 reads SVGIG (reference sequence). Trimming removed 3 bases from V and 5 bases from J; junction bases left unmatched: 9. The CDR3 is 14 residues long. The CDR3 loop reads CAWSVYRGQTEAFF. CDR3 DNA sequence: TGTGCCTGGAGCGTCTACAGGGGTCAGACTGAAGCTTTCTTT.